Shown below are 10 T cell receptor beta chains from a single sample sequenced in a study of blood T cells in healthy people across ages. Primed by a sample-barcoded 5' primer and a J-beta primer mix, a second PCR proceeded for 7 to 11 cycles. TCRdb reanalysed the 5' RACE reads using MiXCR and keeps one entry per CDR3 protein. The data contain 700,000 to 900,000 distinct CDR3 sequences, about 53% of them singletons. Sequenced sample: blood. The receptor source for this set is an elderly man in good health.

This clonotype was found a few times. The chain carries TRBV6-2 or TRBV6-3 and TRBJ1-2, with unresolved D. Germline lookup yields CDR1 MNHEY and CDR2 SVGEGT. CDR3 length: 13 amino acids. Trimming took off 2 bases at V and 3 bases at J, with 7 bases between the two ends. CDR3 sequence reads: CASSYPGYYGYTF. The CDR3 nucleotides read TGTGCCAGCAGTTACCCCGGGTACTATGGCTACACCTTC.

J is TRBJ2-7 and V is TRBV5-1; possible D gene TRBD2, 5 bases. Trimming left V 0 bases short and J 6 bases short, with 10 bases between. This CDR3 comprises 13 residues. The germline gives CDR1 SGHRS, CDR2 YFSETQ. CDR3 residues: CASSLDGSSEQYF. The DNA of the CDR3 is TGCGCCAGCAGCTTGGATGGGAGCTCCGAGCAGTACTTC. The full variable domain, its missing parts supplied by reference TRBV5-1 and TRBJ2-7, is KAGVTQTPRYLIKTRGQQVTLSCSPISGHRSVSWYQQTPGQGLQFLFEYFSETQRNKGNFPGRFSGRQFSNSRSEMNVSTLELGDSALYLCASSLDGSSEQYFGPGTRLTVT.

This clonotype was observed a handful of times. J is TRBJ1-4 and V is TRBV29-1; 10 nucleotides align to TRBD1. Per germline, CDR1 SQVTM and CDR2 ANQGSEA. CDR3 length equals 15 residues. The ends lost 3 bases at V and 10 bases at J; junction bases unmatched: 11. DNA for the CDR3: TGCAGCGTTGAGGCACCGGGACAGGGGTTGCGAAAACTGTTTTTT. Translation: CSVEAPGQGLRKLFF.

This clonotype was seen a handful of times. This sequence joins TRBV3-1 and TRBJ2-1; no clear D gene. Trimming shortened V by 3 bases and J by 0 bases, and 9 bases separated the two germline ends. Per the germline V gene, CDR1 is LGHDT and CDR2 is YNNKEL (reference sequence). The CDR3 sequence is 15 residues long. In nucleotides, the CDR3 is TGTGCCAGCAGCCAGGGCCAAGTCTCCTACAATGAGCAGTTCTTC. It yields the protein CASSQGQVSYNEQFF.

This clonotype was counted between two and nine times. The gene calls are TRBV19 and TRBJ2-4; weak D call: TRBD2 (6 bases). From germline, CDR1 is LNHDA and CDR2 SQIVND (reference sequence). Trimming stripped 5 bases from V and 6 bases from J, with 14 bases between. The CDR3 sequence is 14 residues long. CDR3 sequence reads: CASSLRAGRNIQYF. As DNA, the CDR3 is TGTGCCAGTAGTCTGAGGGCCGGGAGAAACATTCAGTACTTC.

The V and J genes are TRBV28 and TRBJ1-5; TRBD1 is a possible D gene (5 bases). The V gene lost 3 bases and the J gene lost 10 bases, with 22 bases spanning the gap. Germline V gene sequence: CDR1 MDHEN, CDR2 SYDVKM. The CDR3 consists of 16 residues. CDR3 bases: TGTGCCAGCAGTTTTTGGGACCGGGCGCGGATAGACCCCCAGCATTTT. Its protein product is CASSFWDRARIDPQHF. The full variable domain, completed using reference TRBV28 and TRBJ1-5, is DVKVTQSSRYLVKRTGEKVFLECVQDMDHENMFWYRQDPGLGLRLIYFSYDVKMKEKGDIPEGYSVSREKKERFSLILESASTNQTSMYLCASSFWDRARIDPQHFGDGTRLSIL.

In regard to this clonotype: This may arise from a read error, as a much more abundant clone is one base away. The chain uses TRBV7-2 and TRBJ2-5; D assignment may be TRBD1 or TRBD2 (5 bases each). The V gene's germline CDR1 is SGHTA and CDR2 FQGNSA. CDR3 length: 14 residues. Trimming took 6 bases from V and 5 from J, leaving 16 bases between them. The CDR3 loop reads CASRRGPHRETQYF. CDR3 nucleotide sequence: TGTGCCAGCAGGAGGGGCCCACATCGTGAGACCCAGTACTTC.

The J gene is TRBJ1-1, the V gene TRBV7-9; no clear D gene. The germline V gene has CDR1 SEHNR and CDR2 FQNEAQ (reference sequence). The CDR3 extends over 14 amino acids. Trimming pared 4 bases from V and 2 bases from J, leaving 11 bases between. CDR3 region: CASSWWEVNTEAFF. The CDR3 DNA follows: TGTGCCAGCAGCTGGTGGGAGGTCAACACTGAAGCTTTCTTT.

The rearrangement joins TRBV2 to TRBJ1-5; the D is unclear. CDR1 is SNHLY, CDR2 FYNNEI, per germline. The germline V and J ends were trimmed by 6 bases and 2 bases, with 14 bases remaining between them. This CDR3 is 15 amino acids long. The CDR3 sequence is CASRREGLGNQPQHF. DNA for the CDR3: TGTGCCAGCAGACGCGAGGGTTTGGGCAATCAGCCCCAGCATTTT. The variable domain in full, with the rest retrieved from reference TRBV2 and TRBJ1-5, is EPEVTQTPSHQVTQMGQEVILRCVPISNHLYFYWYRQILGQKVEFLVSFYNNEISEKSEIFDDQFSVERPDGSNFTLKIRSTKLEDSAMYFCASRREGLGNQPQHFGDGTRLSIL.

The V call is TRBV9, the J call TRBJ2-3; tentatively, D is TRBD1 (6 bases). This CDR3 spans 12 amino acids. CDR1 and CDR2 (germline): SGDLS, YYNGEE. V was shortened by 3 bases and J by 6 bases, with 8 bases between the two germline ends. DNA of the CDR3: TGTGCCAGCAGCGGAGACAGGGATACGCAGTATTTT. Translation: CASSGDRDTQYF.